Presented here are 31 T cell receptor beta chains from one specimen sequenced in a study of T cell responses to AZD1222 COVID-19 vaccine. Assay: immunoSEQ multiplex PCR; the TCRdb copy retains only in-frame clones and omits some. The data hold about 120,000 clones, with roughly nine tenths observed a single time. Sample: peripheral blood, taken on day 0 of AZD1222 vaccination. The receptor source for this set is an adult in good health.

For this clone: Distinct nucleotide sequences in the sample also encode this CDR3. The V and J genes are TRBV29-1 and TRBJ2-5; D gene uncertain. The CDR3 is made up of 12 amino acids. Germline CDR1 SQVTM, CDR2 ANQGSEA. V lost 3 bases, J lost 5 bases, and 10 bases lay in between. The CDR3 DNA reads as TGCAGCGTTGATTCGGGTAGGGAGACCCAGTACTTC. Translated, it gives CSVDSGRETQYF.

The rearrangement links TRBV11-2 to TRBJ1-1; D remains unclear. Germline lookup yields CDR1 SGHAT and CDR2 FQNNGV. Trimming pared 2 bases from V and 5 bases from J, leaving 9 bases between. The CDR3 runs to 13 residues. CDR3 region: CASSLRLGTEAFF. The CDR3 coding sequence is TGTGCCAGCAGCTTAAGGCTGGGAACTGAAGCTTTCTTT.

This rearrangement joins TRBV20-1 to TRBJ1-4; D is possibly TRBD1 (6 bases). Germline V gene lookup returns CDR1 DFQATT and CDR2 SNEGSKA (reference sequence). The V gene lost 3 bases and the J gene lost 6 bases, with 11 bases spanning the gap. The CDR3 sequence is 13 residues long. The chain's CDR3 is CSASRQGHEKLFF. The DNA of the CDR3 is TGCAGTGCTAGTCGGCAGGGGCATGAAAAACTGTTTTTT.

The genes are TRBV19 and TRBJ1-5; D possibly corresponds to TRBD1 (6 bases). CDR3 length: 14 amino acids. Germline-derived CDR1 and CDR2 are LNHDA and SQIVND (reference sequence). The V end was cut by 0 bases, the J end by 5 bases, with 8 bases between. CDR3 sequence: CASSIEAGDQPQHF. Written as DNA, the CDR3 is TGTGCCAGTAGTATAGAGGCAGGGGATCAGCCCCAGCATTTT.

The chain carries TRBV7-2 and TRBJ1-2; tentative D call: TRBD1 (5 bases). There are 14 residues in the CDR3. Trimming removed 3 bases from V and 2 bases from J, with 10 bases in between. Germline CDR1 is SGHTA and CDR2 is FQGNSA. The CDR3 DNA is TGTGCCAGCAGCTTGAATCAGGGAAACTATGGCTACACCTTC. It yields the protein CASSLNQGNYGYTF.

The V call is TRBV5-1, the J call TRBJ2-1; 12 bases fit TRBD1. J was trimmed by 6 bases and V by 4 bases; bases with no gene match: 8. The CDR3 spans 16 residues. Germline CDR1 is SGHRS and CDR2 is YFSETQ. The CDR3 DNA is TGCGCCAGCAGCCTCGCCGGGACAGGGGGCGGCAATGAGCAGTTCTTC. It codes for CASSLAGTGGGNEQFF.

The gene calls are TRBV2 and TRBJ1-2; D remains ambiguous. The CDR3 extends over 15 amino acids. V lost 3 bases and J 6 bases, leaving 17 bases between the germline ends. CDR1 SNHLY and CDR2 FYNNEI come from the germline V gene. In DNA, the CDR3 is TGTGCCAGCAGTGACAGGACCGGAGGAGGGCATGGCTACACCTTC. Protein: CASSDRTGGGHGYTF.

The chain combines TRBV18 with TRBJ2-2; unclear D gene. V was pared by 6 bases and J by 3 bases, with 8 bases between. Per germline, CDR1 KGHSH and CDR2 LQKENI. The CDR3 extends over 13 amino acids. The CDR3 spells CASSHRDTGELFF. In DNA form, the CDR3 reads TGTGCCAGCTCCCACAGAGACACCGGGGAGCTGTTTTTT.

V usage is TRBV19 and J usage is TRBJ2-6, with unresolved D. The CDR3 spans 15 residues. Trimming took 5 bases from V and 0 from J, leaving 8 bases between them. The germline V gene has CDR1 LNHDA and CDR2 SQIVND (reference sequence). The CDR3 DNA reads TGTGCCAGTAGTCCTGACACCTCTGGGGCCAACGTCCTGACTTTC. Translation: CASSPDTSGANVLTF.

This CDR3 reads CARSPDGHGHEQYV. CDR3 bases: TGTGCCAGAAGTCCGGACGGACACGGACACGAGCAGTACGTC. The chain recombines TRBV5-3 with TRBJ2-7; TRBD1 might be the D (5 bases). TRBV5-3 belongs to the ORF category, with a function that is uncertain. This CDR3 is built from 14 residues. The V end was cut by 5 bases, the J end by 5 bases, with 17 bases between.

The chain recombines TRBV3-1 (or the pseudogene TRBV3-2) with TRBJ2-1; TRBD2 might be the D (6 bases). With 4 bases removed from V and 5 bases from J, the gap between germline ends came to 9 bases. Germline V gives CDR1 LGHDT, CDR2 YNNKEL (reference sequence). The CDR3 loop spans 13 amino acids. This CDR3 reads CASSRDFNNEQFF. In DNA form, the CDR3 reads TGTGCCAGCAGCCGGGACTTCAACAATGAGCAGTTCTTC.

The chain joins TRBV5-1 to TRBJ1-1; the D is unclear. The CDR3 has 14 amino acids. CDR1 and CDR2 from the germline V gene are SGHRS and YFSETQ. V was clipped by 1 base and J by 2 bases, with 9 bases between them. Here the CDR3 DNA reads TGCGCCAGCAGCTTGTACACACCCAACACTGAAGCTTTCTTT. Encoded protein: CASSLYTPNTEAFF.

The chain employs TRBV2 and TRBJ2-2; 10 bases match TRBD2. Germline values: CDR1 SNHLY, CDR2 FYNNEI. Trimming cost V 5 bases and J 5 bases; bases outside gene matches: 5. CDR3 length equals 15 residues. The CDR3 DNA follows: TGTGCCAGCAGTTTGGGACTAGCGTTTACCGGGGAGCTGTTTTTT. This codes for CASSLGLAFTGELFF.

This chain uses TRBV5-5 with TRBJ2-3; 7 bases are a match to TRBD2. The CDR3 length is 16 residues. CDR1 and CDR2 from the germline V gene are SGHKS and YYEKEE (reference sequence). The V and J ends lost 0 bases and 1 base, in that order; junction bases with no gene match: 5. This CDR3 is CASSLGGGVGTDTQYF. CDR3 sequence (DNA): TGTGCCAGCAGCTTGGGCGGGGGAGTCGGCACAGATACGCAGTATTTT.

The chain carries TRBV5-1 and TRBJ1-1; the D is unclear. The V gene lost 0 bases and the J gene lost 1 base, with 7 bases spanning the gap. The CDR3 contains 14 residues. Germline CDR1 reads SGHRS; CDR2 reads YFSETQ. Here the CDR3 reads CASSLAFENTEAFF. CDR3 nucleotides: TGCGCCAGCAGCTTGGCCTTCGAGAACACTGAAGCTTTCTTT.

This clone has only one observation. The V call is TRBV6-5, the J call TRBJ2-7; D perhaps matches TRBD2 (6 bases). The germline V gene has CDR1 MNHEY and CDR2 SVGAGI. Trimming cost V 6 bases and J 1 base, with 13 bases left between them. This CDR3 contains 14 residues. The CDR3 bases are TGTGCCAGCAGGAGGAGGGCCGAATCCTACGAGCAGTACTTC. This gives the protein CASRRRAESYEQYF.

V gene TRBV12-5 combines with J gene TRBJ2-6; D ambiguous. Between the trimmed V and J ends, which lost 2 bases and 2 bases, there was a span of 4 bases. Germline CDR1 and CDR2: LGHNT and FRNRAP. The CDR3 is made up of 14 amino acids. CDR3 in amino acids: CASGLLTGANVLTF. DNA of the CDR3: TGTGCTAGTGGTTTGTTAACTGGGGCCAACGTCCTGACTTTC.

The chain combines TRBV2 with TRBJ1-4; 7 bases are a match to TRBD1. The junction had 4 bases not matched to a gene; V was cut back by 6 bases and J by 0 bases. CDR1 SNHLY and CDR2 FYNNEI come from the germline V gene. The CDR3 is 15 residues long. The CDR3 sequence is CASRGTAATNEKLFF. DNA for the CDR3: TGTGCCAGCAGGGGGACAGCCGCAACTAATGAAAAACTGTTTTTT.

The chain links TRBV4-2 to TRBJ1-1, with D unclear. V was clipped by 7 bases and J by 3 bases, with 9 bases between them. Per germline, CDR1 LGHNA and CDR2 YNFKEQ. The CDR3 length is 12 residues. CDR3 amino acids: CASNNGDTEAFF. The CDR3 DNA sequence: TGTGCCAGCAACAATGGGGACACTGAAGCTTTCTTT.

The chain combines TRBV6-2 or TRBV6-3 with TRBJ2-1; tentative D call: TRBD1 (6 bases). V was cut by 2 bases and J by 3 bases, with 11 bases left in between. Germline V gene data show CDR1 as MNHEY and CDR2 as SVGEGT. The CDR3 sequence is 15 residues long. For the CDR3, the DNA is TGTGCCAGCAGTTACCGTGGACAGCTCTACAATGAGCAGTTCTTC. Translated, it gives CASSYRGQLYNEQFF.

The chain has TRBV2 and TRBJ1-4; TRBD1 matches 8 bases. CDR1 is SNHLY, CDR2 FYNNEI, per germline. The CDR3 is 15 amino acids. V was clipped by 6 bases and J by 4 bases; unmatched bases: 7. The CDR3 loop is CASSSQGVNNEKLFF. The CDR3 DNA follows: TGTGCCAGCAGCTCACAGGGGGTGAATAATGAAAAACTGTTTTTT. Together with reference TRBV2 and TRBJ1-4, the CDR3 gives the full variable domain: EPEVTQTPSHQVTQMGQEVILRCVPISNHLYFYWYRQILGQKVEFLVSFYNNEISEKSEIFDDQFSVERPDGSNFTLKIRSTKLEDSAMYFCASSSQGVNNEKLFFGSGTQLSVL.

The rearrangement uses TRBV6-2 or TRBV6-3 and TRBJ1-5; 7 bases map to TRBD1. This CDR3 comprises 14 residues. Germline V gene data show CDR1 as MNHEY and CDR2 as SVGEGT. The V gene end was trimmed by 6 bases and the J gene end by 2 bases; junction bases not matched to a gene: 4. DNA for the CDR3: TGTGCCAGCAGCTTTGGACAGGGCAATCAGCCCCAGCATTTT. It translates to CASSFGQGNQPQHF.

In its sample, this clone was seen a few times. J is TRBJ2-7 and V is TRBV9; D might be TRBD1 or TRBD2, each matching 5 bases. The CDR3 consists of 13 residues. Between the trimmed V and J ends, which lost 0 bases and 7 bases, there was a span of 11 bases. Looked up from germline, CDR1 is SGDLS and CDR2 is YYNGEE. As DNA, the CDR3 is TGTGCCAGCAGCGTAGCGGGGCGCGGGGAGCAGTACTTC. It yields the protein CASSVAGRGEQYF.

This clone was counted once. The rearrangement links TRBV6-2 or TRBV6-3 to TRBJ2-1; 9 nucleotides line up with TRBD2. Germline values: CDR1 MNHEY, CDR2 SVGEGT. The V and J ends lost 4 bases and 2 bases, in that order; junction bases with no gene match: 6. The CDR3 runs to 16 residues. The CDR3 DNA reads TGTGCCAGCAGTTTCCCTAGCGGGATGACCTACAATGAGCAGTTCTTC. It yields the protein CASSFPSGMTYNEQFF.

J is TRBJ1-2 and V is TRBV3-1 (or the pseudogene TRBV3-2); maybe TRBD1 (6 bases). Germline V gene lookup returns CDR1 LGHDT and CDR2 YNNKEL (reference sequence). The CDR3 is 17 residues long. With 0 bases removed from V and 3 bases from J, the gap between germline ends came to 17 bases. CDR3: CASSQDPSTGPYYGYTF. DNA of the CDR3: TGTGCCAGCAGCCAAGATCCTTCGACAGGACCCTACTATGGCTACACCTTC.

The chain is built from TRBV12-3 or TRBV12-4 and TRBJ1-1; D uncertain. The CDR3 is made up of 12 amino acids. V was pared by 6 bases and J by 10 bases, with 15 bases between. CDR3: CASRRGRMSAFF. CDR3 bases: TGTGCCAGCAGGCGAGGGAGAATGTCAGCTTTCTTT.

The V gene is TRBV2, the J gene TRBJ1-1; TRBD1 is a possible D gene (6 bases). Trimming removed 5 bases at V and 3 bases at J, with 10 bases between. The CDR3 totals 13 residues. Germline lookup yields CDR1 SNHLY and CDR2 FYNNEI. The CDR3 region has the DNA TGTGCCAGCAGTCGGGAGGGGGACACTGAAGCTTTCTTT. Protein product: CASSREGDTEAFF. Full variable domain (rest looked up from reference TRBV2 and TRBJ1-1): EPEVTQTPSHQVTQMGQEVILRCVPISNHLYFYWYRQILGQKVEFLVSFYNNEISEKSEIFDDQFSVERPDGSNFTLKIRSTKLEDSAMYFCASSREGDTEAFFGQGTRLTVV.

This clone was seen a handful of times. The chain uses TRBV7-3 and TRBJ2-5; D call uncertain. The CDR3 sequence is 15 residues long. V lost 0 bases and J lost 0, with 8 bases in between. Germline V CDR1 and CDR2: SGHTA, FQGTGA. As DNA, the CDR3 is TGTGCCAGCAGCTTAACTCCCTGGGACCAAGAGACCCAGTACTTC. Protein: CASSLTPWDQETQYF.

The V call is TRBV6-2 or TRBV6-3, the J call TRBJ2-3; maybe TRBD1 (6 bases). The germline V gene encodes CDR1 MNHEY and CDR2 SVGEGT. V was pared by 0 bases and J by 4 bases, with 14 bases between. This CDR3 comprises 16 residues. DNA for the CDR3: TGTGCCAGCAGTTACTCGGGGCGAGGGGGACCAGATACGCAGTATTTT. It codes for CASSYSGRGGPDTQYF.

The rearrangement uses TRBV2 and TRBJ1-5; TRBD1 agrees at 7 bases. This CDR3 is 13 amino acids long. Germline trimming cut 6 bases from V and 6 bases from J; bases unmatched to any gene: 5. Germline lookup yields CDR1 SNHLY and CDR2 FYNNEI. In DNA, the CDR3 is TGTGCCAGCAGGACAGGGAAGAGTCAGCCCCAGCATTTT. Translating it yields CASRTGKSQPQHF.

V is TRBV30 and J is TRBJ2-2; 7 bases agree with TRBD1. In germline, CDR1 is GTSNPN, CDR2 SVGIG (reference sequence). This CDR3 is built from 15 residues. With 3 bases clipped from V and 4 bases from J, the junction kept 8 bases outside the gene matches. In DNA form, the CDR3 reads TGTGCCTGGAGGAGGGACAGTTCCTTCACCGGGGAGCTGTTTTTT. It is translated as CAWRRDSSFTGELFF.